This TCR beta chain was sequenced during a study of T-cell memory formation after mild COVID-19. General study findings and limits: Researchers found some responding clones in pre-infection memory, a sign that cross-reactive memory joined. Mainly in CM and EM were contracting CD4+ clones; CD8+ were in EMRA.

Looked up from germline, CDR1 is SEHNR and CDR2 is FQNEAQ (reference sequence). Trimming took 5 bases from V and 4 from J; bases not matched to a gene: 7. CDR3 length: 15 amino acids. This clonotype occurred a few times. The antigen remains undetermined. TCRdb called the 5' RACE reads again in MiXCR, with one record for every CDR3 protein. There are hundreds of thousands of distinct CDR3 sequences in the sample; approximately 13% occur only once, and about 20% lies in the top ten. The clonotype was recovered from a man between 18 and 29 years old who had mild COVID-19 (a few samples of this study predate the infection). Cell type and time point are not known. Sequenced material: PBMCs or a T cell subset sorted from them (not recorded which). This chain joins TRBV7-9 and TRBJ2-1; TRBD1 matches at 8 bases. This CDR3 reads CASSAGTGYYNEQFF. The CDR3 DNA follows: TGTGCCAGCAGCGCAGGGACAGGCTATTACAATGAGCAGTTCTTC. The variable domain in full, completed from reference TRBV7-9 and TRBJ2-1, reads DTGVSQNPRHKITKRGQNVTFRCDPISEHNRLYWYRQTLGQGPEFLTYFQNEAQLEKSRLLSDRFSAERPKGSFSTLEIQRTEQGDSAMYLCASSAGTGYYNEQFFGPGTRLTVL.